This is a list of T cell receptor beta chains from one sample in a study of blood T cell repertoires in COVID-19. Profiled with immunoSEQ multiplex PCR; TCRdb holds only in-frame clones, not every one. The sample carries about 100,000 clones, 80% recorded once. The specimen sequenced was peripheral blood. The source is a man aged 50 or older who had recovered from COVID-19. Both conserved end residues are part of each CDR3.

V: TRBV2; J: TRBJ2-3; CDR3: CASSRGDRGLGSDTQYF
V: TRBV4-1; J: TRBJ1-2; CDR3: CASSQDLGAAGGYTF
V: TRBV3-1/TRBV3-2; J: TRBJ2-7; CDR3: CASSQPTGVYEQYF
V: TRBV18; J: TRBJ2-2; CDR3: CASSPLKSTAGELFF
V: TRBV30; J: TRBJ1-1; CDR3: CAWSVKTSTEAFF
V: TRBV7-2; J: TRBJ2-3; CDR3: CASSLSRTGGNTQYF
V: TRBV7-3; J: TRBJ1-1; CDR3: CASSFSQGTEAFF
V: TRBV28; J: TRBJ1-1; CDR3: CASSLPQGAEAFF
V: TRBV7-2; J: TRBJ2-7; CDR3: CASSGGPTGEQYF
V: TRBV19; J: TRBJ2-1; CDR3: CASSIVGGIRKNEQFF
V: TRBV24-1; J: TRBJ1-5; CDR3: CATSVRGSNQPQHF
V: TRBV7-8; J: TRBJ2-7; CDR3: CASSPDYYEQYF
V: TRBV28; J: TRBJ1-1; CDR3: CASSRDRGTEAFF
V: TRBV4-3; J: TRBJ2-7; CDR3: CASSQGTSGRPLEQYF
V: TRBV10-3; J: TRBJ1-1; CDR3: CAISESALNKNTEAFF
V: TRBV6-4; J: TRBJ2-3; CDR3: CASSDSSRSTDTQYF
V: TRBV10-3; J: TRBJ2-5; CDR3: CAISDMTREGETQYF
V: TRBV6-2/TRBV6-3; J: TRBJ2-5; CDR3: CASSPGLAGKTQYF
V: TRBV29-1; J: TRBJ1-2; CDR3: CSVPNTGFGYTF
V: TRBV6-1; J: TRBJ1-2; CDR3: CASSAGRGLLLGYGYTF
V: TRBV18; J: TRBJ2-2; CDR3: CASSPLLAGDGTGELFF
V: TRBV9; J: TRBJ2-3; CDR3: CASSDSGYTQYF
V: TRBV2; J: TRBJ2-2; CDR3: CASRTGEAGELFF
V: TRBV4-1; J: TRBJ2-2; CDR3: CASSQERQGGTGELFF
V: TRBV28; J: TRBJ1-1; CDR3: CASTPRGQGAPDTNTEAFF
V: TRBV5-8; J: TRBJ2-5; CDR3: CASSFIASRRGETQYF
V: TRBV4-1; J: TRBJ1-1; CDR3: CASSQPGYVNTEAFF
V: TRBV2; J: TRBJ1-4; CDR3: CASSPIPQGEKLFF